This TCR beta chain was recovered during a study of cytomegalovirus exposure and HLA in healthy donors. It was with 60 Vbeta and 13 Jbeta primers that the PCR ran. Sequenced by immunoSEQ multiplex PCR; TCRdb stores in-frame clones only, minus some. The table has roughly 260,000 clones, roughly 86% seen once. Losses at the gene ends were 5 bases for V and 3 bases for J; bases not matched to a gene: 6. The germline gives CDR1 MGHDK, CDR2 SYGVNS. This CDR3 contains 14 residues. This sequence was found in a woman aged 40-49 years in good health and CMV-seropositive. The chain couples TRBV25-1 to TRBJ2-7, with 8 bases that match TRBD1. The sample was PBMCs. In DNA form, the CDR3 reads TGTGCCAGCAGTAAATCAGGACAGGGCTACGAGCAGTACTTC. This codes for CASSKSGQGYEQYF.